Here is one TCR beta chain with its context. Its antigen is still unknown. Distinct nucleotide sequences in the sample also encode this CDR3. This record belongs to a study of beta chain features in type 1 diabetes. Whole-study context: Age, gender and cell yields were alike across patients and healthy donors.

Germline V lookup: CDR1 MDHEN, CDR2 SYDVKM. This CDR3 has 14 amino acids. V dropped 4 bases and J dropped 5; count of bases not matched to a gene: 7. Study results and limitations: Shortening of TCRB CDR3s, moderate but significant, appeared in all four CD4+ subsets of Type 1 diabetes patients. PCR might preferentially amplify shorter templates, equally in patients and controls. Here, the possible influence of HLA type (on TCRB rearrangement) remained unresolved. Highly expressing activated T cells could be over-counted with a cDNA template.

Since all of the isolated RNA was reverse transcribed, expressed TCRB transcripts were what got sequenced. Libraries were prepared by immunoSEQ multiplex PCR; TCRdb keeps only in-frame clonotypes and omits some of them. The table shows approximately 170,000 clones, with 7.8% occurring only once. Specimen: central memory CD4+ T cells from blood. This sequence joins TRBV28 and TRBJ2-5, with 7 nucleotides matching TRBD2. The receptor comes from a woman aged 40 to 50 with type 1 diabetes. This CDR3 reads CASSSGGGEETQYF. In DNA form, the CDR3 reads TGTGCCAGCAGTTCTGGCGGGGGTGAGGAGACCCAGTACTTC.